Below, 2 T cell receptor beta chains from the same sample are listed, as sequenced in a study of blood T cells in healthy people across ages. Next came a second PCR, run for 7 to 11 cycles, which used a sample-barcoded 5' primer along with a J-beta primer mix. One entry per CDR3 protein, called by TCRdb with MiXCR from the 5' RACE reads. The sample includes 650,000 to 1,000,000 distinct CDR3 sequences, 35% to 60% of them seen just once. Sequences were obtained from blood. These receptors originate from a man older than 75 in good health.

V usage is TRBV5-1 and J usage is TRBJ2-1, with D possibly matching TRBD1 (6 bases). Germline CDR1 SGHRS, CDR2 YFSETQ. V lost 0 bases, J lost 2 bases, and 15 bases lay in between. This CDR3 contains 17 residues. CDR3 nucleotide sequence: TGCGCCAGCAGCTTGGTGTTGGGCAGGGGTACCTACAATGAGCAGTTCTTC. Its protein is CASSLVLGRGTYNEQFF.

This clonotype was observed many times. The CDR3 loop reads CSAMTSIGTYEQYF. Written as DNA, the CDR3 is TGCAGTGCTATGACTAGCATTGGGACCTACGAGCAGTACTTC. The rearrangement links TRBV20-1 to TRBJ2-7; 7 nucleotides agree with TRBD2. The V gene's germline CDR1 is DFQATT and CDR2 SNEGSKA (reference sequence). V trimming: 4 bases; J trimming: 2 bases; junction bases outside the gene matches: 8. This CDR3 has 14 residues.